This T cell receptor beta chain was sequenced during a study of blood T cell repertoires in COVID-19. Study context: PBMCs, B-cell-depleted T cells, or T cells provided the cDNA or gDNA that made up the material.

Assay: immunoSEQ multiplex PCR; the TCRdb copy retains only in-frame clones and omits some. The sample holds 15,000 to 20,000 clones, around nine tenths seen once. The specimen was peripheral blood. The TCR comes from a man between 60 and 70 years old with active COVID-19.

In DNA form, the CDR3 reads TGCGCCAGCAGTGAGGGGCGGGGGGCGAACCGAGAGACCCAGTACTTC. Translation gives CASSEGRGANRETQYF. The chain recombines TRBV10-1 with TRBJ2-5; 8 bases match TRBD2. The junction had 9 bases not matched to a gene; V was cut back by 2 bases and J by 4 bases. Germline CDR1 is WNHNN and CDR2 is SYGVQD (reference sequence). The CDR3 runs to 16 residues.